This note documents a single T cell receptor beta chain sequence. The antigen remains unidentified. The TCRbeta library incorporated unique molecular identifiers. TCRdb analysed the PCR reads with MiXCR anew, one entry per CDR3 protein. The repertoire has roughly 400,000 distinct CDR3 sequences, about 45% of them found once; the top ten carry under 35%. CDR1 is SGHVS, CDR2 FNYEAQ, per germline. There are 18 residues in the CDR3. Trimming left V 0 bases short and J 1 base short, with 13 bases between. This record comes from a study of T-cell reconstitution after alpha-beta-depleted transplantation in children. Study findings and constraints: T-cell numbers and diversity, one year after transplant, stemmed largely from T cells that were newly produced.

This clonotype was sampled from a girl aged 2 to 9 with aplastic anemia, due to receive a stem cell transplant. This specimen was PBMCs, taken before TCRalphabeta/CD19-depleted stem cell transplant. This sequence joins TRBV7-6 and TRBJ2-6, with D tentatively TRBD2 (6 bases). The CDR3 DNA sequence: TGTGCCAGCAGCTTAGCGGCCCAGGGACTTTCTGGGGCCAACGTCCTGACTTTC. Residues: CASSLAAQGLSGANVLTF.